This T cell receptor beta chain originates from a study of T cells in Graves' hyperthyroidism and ophthalmopathy. This clonotype has a count of ten or more. The CDR3 regions of TCR beta were amplified from RNA transcripts. The TCR CDR3 first-round RT-PCR relied on the HTBI primer set. TCRdb used MiXCR to reprocess the multiplex PCR reads, holding one entry per CDR3 protein. The sample gives approximately 640,000 distinct CDR3 sequences, around 16% of which show up once; around 4% is in the top ten. The sample taken for sequencing was blood. The TCR originated in a woman younger than 45 with Graves' hyperthyroidism.

The CDR3 sequence is CASSGAGQSGEQFF. Here the CDR3 DNA reads TGTGCCAGCAGCGGAGCGGGACAGTCGGGAGAGCAGTTCTTC. V usage is TRBV2 and J usage is TRBJ2-1; the D call may be TRBD1 or TRBD2 (7 bases each). CDR3 length: 14 residues. CDR1 is SNHLY, CDR2 FYNNEI, per germline. The germline V and J ends were trimmed by 6 bases and 10 bases, with 19 bases remaining between them. Looking up the rest from reference TRBV2 and TRBJ2-1 gives the full variable domain: EPEVTQTPSHQVTQMGQEVILRCVPISNHLYFYWYRQILGQKVEFLVSFYNNEISEKSEIFDDQFSVERPDGSNFTLKIRSTKLEDSAMYFCASSGAGQSGEQFFGPGTRLTVL.